This is a list of T cell receptor beta chains from one sample in a study of T cell changes during pregnancy in multiple sclerosis. Clones were sequenced by immunoSEQ multiplex PCR, and TCRdb holds only the in-frame ones, with some missing. The sample contains roughly 51,000 clones, roughly 94% of which appear only once. This sample comprised CD8+ T cells from peripheral blood mononuclear cells, obtained before pregnancy. The receptors stem from a female donor with multiple sclerosis, enrolled in a pregnancy study. The CDR3 runs from the conserved cysteine through the conserved F or W. A D gene is named only where the DNA matches it firmly. Clone size, where shown, is once, few, many, or a class for clones that have expanded.

V: TRBV4-1
D: TRBD2
size: .
J: TRBJ2-1
DNA: TGCGCCAGCAGCCTCGGGAGGGGAGGTGAGCAGTTCTTC
CDR3: CASSLGRGGEQFF

V: TRBV7-9
D: .
size: .
J: TRBJ1-2
DNA: TGTGCCAGCATCTCCCGCCAGGGGTCTAACTATGGCTACACCTTC
CDR3: CASISRQGSNYGYTF

V: TRBV7-9
D: .
size: .
J: TRBJ2-5
DNA: TGTGCCAGCAGCCACCCCAGGGCGGGGATTCAAGAGACCCAGTACTTC
CDR3: CASSHPRAGIQETQYF

V: TRBV6-5
D: TRBD1
size: .
J: TRBJ1-4
DNA: TGTGCCAGCAGCTTGACAGGGGCGGGGGAAAAACTGTTTTTT
CDR3: CASSLTGAGEKLFF

V: TRBV7-3
D: TRBD1
size: .
J: TRBJ2-4
DNA: TGTGCCAGCAGCCCCGGACAGGGGGCTGGGGCCAAAAACATTCAGTACTTC
CDR3: CASSPGQGAGAKNIQYF

V: TRBV6-1
D: .
size: .
J: TRBJ1-2
DNA: TGTGCCAGCAGTGACACGGTTAGCTATGGCTACACCTTC
CDR3: CASSDTVSYGYTF

V: TRBV7-9
D: TRBD2
size: .
J: TRBJ2-5
DNA: TGTGCCAGCACCACCTCCAGACAACTAGCGGAGGAAGAAGAGACCCAGTACTTC
CDR3: CASTTSRQLAEEEETQYF

V: TRBV2
D: .
size: .
J: TRBJ1-5
DNA: TGTGCCAGCAGGACCGACGGGAGGGATAGCAATCAGCCCCAGCATTTT
CDR3: CASRTDGRDSNQPQHF

V: TRBV6-4
D: TRBD1
size: .
J: TRBJ2-5
DNA: TGTGCCAGCAGCCGACAGGGGGCCAGCGGGGAGACCCAGTACTTC
CDR3: CASSRQGASGETQYF

V: TRBV27
D: .
size: .
J: TRBJ2-1
DNA: TGTGCCGCAAAGGGGGTGGGTAGCTCGAATGAGCAGTTCTTC
CDR3: CAAKGVGSSNEQFF

V: TRBV13
D: TRBD2
size: .
J: TRBJ2-7
DNA: TGTGCCAGCAGCGATAGAAAGTCTACCTCCCCTAGCGGGAGGGGCCCACACGAGCAGTACTTC
CDR3: CASSDRKSTSPSGRGPHEQYF

V: TRBV6-1
D: .
size: many
J: TRBJ2-1
DNA: TGTGCCAGCAGTGTAGGGTCGGGAGATGCCTACAATGAGCAGTTCTTC
CDR3: CASSVGSGDAYNEQFF

V: TRBV27
D: .
size: .
J: TRBJ2-5
DNA: TGTGCCAGCAGCCGACAGGCCATTTCAGAGACCCAGTACTTC
CDR3: CASSRQAISETQYF

V: TRBV5-1
D: .
size: .
J: TRBJ2-2
DNA: TGCGCCAGCAGCTTGGCCGGGTACACCGGGGAGCTGTTTTTT
CDR3: CASSLAGYTGELFF

V: TRBV5-6
D: .
size: .
J: TRBJ2-5
DNA: TGTGCCAGCAGCTCGGATTCGGGGACCCAGTACTTC
CDR3: CASSSDSGTQYF

V: TRBV7-9
D: .
size: .
J: TRBJ2-7
DNA: TGTGCCAGCAGCTCTTCCTTCTCCTACGAGCAGTACTTC
CDR3: CASSSSFSYEQYF

V: TRBV25-1
D: .
size: .
J: TRBJ2-7
DNA: TGTGCCAGCAGTGACGCCTACGAGCAGTACTTC
CDR3: CASSDAYEQYF

V: TRBV19
D: .
size: .
J: TRBJ2-7
DNA: TGTGCCAGTAGTACAATATCACGGGACGAGCAGTACTTC
CDR3: CASSTISRDEQYF

V: TRBV6-5
D: TRBD1
size: .
J: TRBJ2-3
DNA: TGTGCCACCGAGGACAGGGGTGTAACAGATACGCAGTATTTT
CDR3: CATEDRGVTDTQYF

V: TRBV28
D: TRBD1
size: .
J: TRBJ2-7
DNA: TGTGCCAGCAGTTTTTTTCAGGGGGCCTACGAGCAGTACTTC
CDR3: CASSFFQGAYEQYF

V: TRBV7-8
D: TRBD2
size: once
J: TRBJ2-5
DNA: TGTGCCAGCAGCTTAGGGATGGGGGGGGAATCGGAGACCCAGTACTTC
CDR3: CASSLGMGGESETQYF

V: TRBV29-1
D: .
size: .
J: TRBJ1-1
DNA: TGCAGCGTTGGGCTCAGGAACACTGAAGCTTTCTTT
CDR3: CSVGLRNTEAFF

V: TRBV2
D: TRBD2
size: .
J: TRBJ2-7
DNA: TGTGCCAGCAGTGATGGCGGGAGCGGCTACGAGCAGTACTTC
CDR3: CASSDGGSGYEQYF

V: TRBV30
D: TRBD1
size: few
J: TRBJ1-5
DNA: TGTGCCTGGAGTTACAGGGGCGGCAATCAGCCCCAGCATTTT
CDR3: CAWSYRGGNQPQHF

V: TRBV4-2
D: TRBD2
size: few
J: TRBJ2-7
DNA: TGTGCCAGCAGCCAGCCGGGACTAGCAGAATCCTACGAGCAGTACTTC
CDR3: CASSQPGLAESYEQYF

V: TRBV19
D: .
size: .
J: TRBJ1-1
DNA: TGTGCCAGTAGTCAGGGAAGCAGTGAAGCTTTCTTT
CDR3: CASSQGSSEAFF

V: TRBV19
D: .
size: .
J: TRBJ2-2
DNA: TGTGCCAGTAGTAGCCCCTGGGCTAGCGCCGCGAACACCGGGGAGCTGTTTTTT
CDR3: CASSSPWASAANTGELFF

V: TRBV19
D: .
size: .
J: TRBJ1-2
DNA: TGTGCCAGTAGTCCCGCTGGGCGAGACTATGGCTACACCTTC
CDR3: CASSPAGRDYGYTF

V: TRBV28
D: TRBD2
size: many
J: TRBJ2-1
DNA: TGTGCCAGCAGTCCAGAGGCGTGGGCGGGAGGGAACAATGAGCAGTTCTTC
CDR3: CASSPEAWAGGNNEQFF

V: TRBV30
D: .
size: .
J: TRBJ2-2
DNA: TGTGCCTGGAGTGACTCCTTAGGGGGTTGGCTGTTTTTT
CDR3: CAWSDSLGGWLFF

V: TRBV25-1
D: .
size: .
J: TRBJ1-2
DNA: TGTGCCAGCAGTCATGGTCCTCGGTATGGCTACACCTTC
CDR3: CASSHGPRYGYTF

V: TRBV13
D: .
size: .
J: TRBJ2-7
DNA: TGTGCCAGCAGCTCTGGACTACCGAGGGCCTACGAGCAGTACTTC
CDR3: CASSSGLPRAYEQYF

V: TRBV19
D: TRBD1
size: .
J: TRBJ1-2
DNA: TGTGCCAGTAGTCGCCAGGGGGCCGACTATGGCTACACCTTC
CDR3: CASSRQGADYGYTF

V: TRBV27
D: TRBD1
size: .
J: TRBJ1-2
DNA: TGTGCCAGCAGCCTATACCAGGGGGTGGACTATGGCTACACCTTC
CDR3: CASSLYQGVDYGYTF

V: TRBV2
D: TRBD1
size: .
J: TRBJ2-1
DNA: TGTGCCAGCAGTGGGGGACAGGGAGACTCCTACAATGAGCAGTTCTTC
CDR3: CASSGGQGDSYNEQFF

V: TRBV2
D: .
size: .
J: TRBJ1-5
DNA: TGTGCCAGCAGTGATCCCGCAGGGGTTAGCAATCAGCCCCAGCATTTT
CDR3: CASSDPAGVSNQPQHF